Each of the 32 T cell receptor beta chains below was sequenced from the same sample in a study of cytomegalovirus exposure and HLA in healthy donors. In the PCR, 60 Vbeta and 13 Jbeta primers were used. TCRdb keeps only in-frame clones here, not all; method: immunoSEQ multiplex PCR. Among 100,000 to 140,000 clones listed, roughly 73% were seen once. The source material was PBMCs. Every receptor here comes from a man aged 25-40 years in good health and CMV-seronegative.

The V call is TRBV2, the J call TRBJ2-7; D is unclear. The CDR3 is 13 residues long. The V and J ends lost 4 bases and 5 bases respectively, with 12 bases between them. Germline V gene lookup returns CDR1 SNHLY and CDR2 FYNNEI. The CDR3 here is CASSGQALNEQYF. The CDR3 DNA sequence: TGTGCCAGCAGTGGCCAGGCTTTGAACGAGCAGTACTTC.

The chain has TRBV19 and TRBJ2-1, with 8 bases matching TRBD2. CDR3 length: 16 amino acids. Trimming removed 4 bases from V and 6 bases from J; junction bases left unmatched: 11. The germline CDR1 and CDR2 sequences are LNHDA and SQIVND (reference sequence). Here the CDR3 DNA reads TGTGCCAGTAGTAATCCTTTAGCGGGATGGAGCAATGAGCAGTTCTTC. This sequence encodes CASSNPLAGWSNEQFF.

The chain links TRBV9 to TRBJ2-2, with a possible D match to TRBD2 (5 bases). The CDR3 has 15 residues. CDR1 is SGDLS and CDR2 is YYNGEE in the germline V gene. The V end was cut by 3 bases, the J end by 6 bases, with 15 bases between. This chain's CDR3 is CASSAPGGRAGELFF. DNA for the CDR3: TGTGCCAGCAGCGCCCCCGGAGGACGTGCCGGGGAGCTGTTTTTT. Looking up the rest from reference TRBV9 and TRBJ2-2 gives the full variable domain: DSGVTQTPKHLITATGQRVTLRCSPRSGDLSVYWYQQSLDQGLQFLIQYYNGEERAKGNILERFSAQQFPDLHSELNLSSLELGDSALYFCASSAPGGRAGELFFGEGSRLTVL.

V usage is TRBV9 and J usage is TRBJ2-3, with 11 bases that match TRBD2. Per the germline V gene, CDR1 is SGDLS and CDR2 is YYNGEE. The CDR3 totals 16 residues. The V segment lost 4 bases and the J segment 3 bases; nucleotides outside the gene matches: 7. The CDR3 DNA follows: TGTGCCAGCAGCTTACGACTAGCGGGGACTACAGATACGCAGTATTTT. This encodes CASSLRLAGTTDTQYF.

The CDR3 region has the DNA TGCAGCGTCATCGGGACAGCGGGTGGGTACGAGCAGTACTTC. Translated, it gives CSVIGTAGGYEQYF. The V call is TRBV29-1, the J call TRBJ2-7; tentative D call: TRBD1 (7 bases). Germline lookup yields CDR1 SQVTM and CDR2 ANQGSEA. V was pared by 6 bases and J by 4 bases, with 19 bases between. This CDR3 contains 14 residues.

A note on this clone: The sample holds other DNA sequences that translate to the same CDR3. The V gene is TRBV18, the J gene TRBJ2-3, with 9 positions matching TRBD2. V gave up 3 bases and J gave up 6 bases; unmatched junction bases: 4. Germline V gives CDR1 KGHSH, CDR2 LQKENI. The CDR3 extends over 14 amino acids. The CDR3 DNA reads TGTGCCAGCTCACCGGGACTAGCCTTGGATACGCAGTATTTT. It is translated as CASSPGLALDTQYF. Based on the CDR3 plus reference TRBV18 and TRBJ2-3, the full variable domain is NAGVMQNPRHLVRRRGQEARLRCSPMKGHSHVYWYRQLPEEGLKFMVYLQKENIIDESGMPKERFSAEFPKEGPSILRIQQVVRGDSAAYFCASSPGLALDTQYFGPGTRLTVL.

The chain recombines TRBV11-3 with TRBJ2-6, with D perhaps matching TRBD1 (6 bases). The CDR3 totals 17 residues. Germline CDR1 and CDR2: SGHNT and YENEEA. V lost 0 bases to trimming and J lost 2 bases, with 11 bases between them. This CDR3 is CASSLEPGAPGANVLTF. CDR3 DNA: TGTGCCAGCAGCTTAGAGCCAGGGGCGCCTGGGGCCAACGTCCTGACTTTC.

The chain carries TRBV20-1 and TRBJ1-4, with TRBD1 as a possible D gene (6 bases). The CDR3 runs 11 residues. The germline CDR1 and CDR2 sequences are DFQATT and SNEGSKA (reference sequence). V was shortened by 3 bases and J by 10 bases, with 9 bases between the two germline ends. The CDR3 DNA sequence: TGCAGTGCTAGCCCACAGGGAAAACTGTTTTTT. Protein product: CSASPQGKLFF.

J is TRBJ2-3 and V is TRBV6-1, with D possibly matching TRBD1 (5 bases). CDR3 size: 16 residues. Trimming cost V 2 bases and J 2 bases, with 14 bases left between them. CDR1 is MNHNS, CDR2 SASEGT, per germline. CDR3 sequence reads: CASSEFRQGPTDTQYF. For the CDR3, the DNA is TGTGCCAGCAGTGAATTCCGGCAGGGCCCCACAGATACGCAGTATTTT.

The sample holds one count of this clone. CDR3 nucleotide sequence: TGTGCCAGCAGTTCGGGACTTAGGAAGCCCCAGCATTTT. Translation gives CASSSGLRKPQHF. The rearrangement joins TRBV28 to TRBJ1-5, with D perhaps matching TRBD1 (5 bases). There are 13 residues in the CDR3. Between the trimmed V and J ends, which lost 4 bases and 8 bases, there was a span of 12 bases. Germline V gene sequence: CDR1 MDHEN, CDR2 SYDVKM.

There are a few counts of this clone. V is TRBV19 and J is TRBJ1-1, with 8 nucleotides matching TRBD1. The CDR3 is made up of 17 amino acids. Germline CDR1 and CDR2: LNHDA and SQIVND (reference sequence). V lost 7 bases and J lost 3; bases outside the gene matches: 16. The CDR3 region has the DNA TGTGCCAGTACCCTGGACAGGGACAGACTCCAGGACACTGAAGCTTTCTTT. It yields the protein CASTLDRDRLQDTEAFF.

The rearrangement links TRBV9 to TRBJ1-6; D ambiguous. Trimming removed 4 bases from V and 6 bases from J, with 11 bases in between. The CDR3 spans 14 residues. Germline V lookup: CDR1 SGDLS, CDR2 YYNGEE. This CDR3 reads CASSTGEVNSPLHF. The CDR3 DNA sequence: TGTGCCAGCAGCACCGGAGAGGTTAATTCACCCCTCCACTTT.

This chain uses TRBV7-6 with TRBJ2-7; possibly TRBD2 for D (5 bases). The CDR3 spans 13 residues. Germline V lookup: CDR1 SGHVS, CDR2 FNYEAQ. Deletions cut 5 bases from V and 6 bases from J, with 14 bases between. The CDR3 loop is CASSLNLASEQYF. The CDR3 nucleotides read TGTGCCAGCAGCCTAAATCTAGCAAGCGAGCAGTACTTC.

This CDR3 is CAISGSTGGPQTGELFF. CDR3 in DNA: TGTGCCATCAGTGGCTCGACGGGAGGGCCACAGACCGGGGAGCTGTTTTTT. The rearrangement uses TRBV10-3 and TRBJ2-2; 8 bases agree with TRBD2. The CDR3 length is 17 residues. V lost 4 bases, J lost 5 bases, and 12 bases stayed unmatched. Germline-derived CDR1 and CDR2 are ENHRY and SYGVKD.

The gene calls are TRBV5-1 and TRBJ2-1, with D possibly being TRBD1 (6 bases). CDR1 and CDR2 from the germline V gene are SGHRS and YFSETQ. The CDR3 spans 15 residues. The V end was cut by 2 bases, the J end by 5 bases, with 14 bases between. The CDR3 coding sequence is TGCGCCAGCAGCTTTTACAGGGATCGGGACAATGAGCAGTTCTTC. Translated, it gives CASSFYRDRDNEQFF. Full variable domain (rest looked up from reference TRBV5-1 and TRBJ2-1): KAGVTQTPRYLIKTRGQQVTLSCSPISGHRSVSWYQQTPGQGLQFLFEYFSETQRNKGNFPGRFSGRQFSNSRSEMNVSTLELGDSALYLCASSFYRDRDNEQFFGPGTRLTVL.

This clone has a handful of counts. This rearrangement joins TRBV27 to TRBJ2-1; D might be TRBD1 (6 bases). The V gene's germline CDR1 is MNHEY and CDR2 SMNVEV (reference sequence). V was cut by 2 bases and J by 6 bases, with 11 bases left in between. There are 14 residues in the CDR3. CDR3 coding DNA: TGTGCCAGCAGTTTAAACAGGGTGGGCAATGAGCAGTTCTTC. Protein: CASSLNRVGNEQFF.

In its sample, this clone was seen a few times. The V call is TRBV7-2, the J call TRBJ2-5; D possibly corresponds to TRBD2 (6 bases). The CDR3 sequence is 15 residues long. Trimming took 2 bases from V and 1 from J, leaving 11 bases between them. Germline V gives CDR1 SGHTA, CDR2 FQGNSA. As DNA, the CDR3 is TGTGCCAGCAGCTTATCTAAGCGGGCCCAAGAGACCCAGTACTTC. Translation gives CASSLSKRAQETQYF.

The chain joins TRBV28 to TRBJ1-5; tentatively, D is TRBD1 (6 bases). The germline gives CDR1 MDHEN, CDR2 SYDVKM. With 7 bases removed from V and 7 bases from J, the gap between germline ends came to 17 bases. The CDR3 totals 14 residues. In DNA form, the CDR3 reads TGTGCCAGCACCACTACAGGGTTCGGGCAGCCCCAGCATTTT. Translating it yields CASTTTGFGQPQHF.

Written as DNA, the CDR3 is TGTGCCAGCAGCCCCAGGACTAGCAGGGGTCATGAGCAGTTCTTC. Encoded protein: CASSPRTSRGHEQFF. The chain is built from TRBV7-9 and TRBJ2-1, with 8 bases that match TRBD2. CDR1 and CDR2 (germline): SEHNR, FQNEAQ (reference sequence). Trimming removed 5 bases from V and 8 bases from J; junction bases left unmatched: 11. This CDR3 spans 15 amino acids.

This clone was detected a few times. Written as DNA, the CDR3 is TGTGCCAGCAGCGCCGCAGACAGCCTCTATCAGCCCCAGCATTTT. It yields the protein CASSAADSLYQPQHF. The genes are TRBV9 and TRBJ1-5; D is perhaps TRBD1 (5 bases). With 3 bases removed from V and 5 bases from J, the gap between germline ends came to 15 bases. This CDR3 spans 15 amino acids. Per the germline V gene, CDR1 is SGDLS and CDR2 is YYNGEE.

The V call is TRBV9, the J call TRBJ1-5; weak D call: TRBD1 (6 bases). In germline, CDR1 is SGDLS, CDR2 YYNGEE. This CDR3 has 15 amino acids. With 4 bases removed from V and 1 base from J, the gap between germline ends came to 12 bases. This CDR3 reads CASSPGVQSNQPQHF. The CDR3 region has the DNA TGTGCCAGCAGCCCAGGGGTTCAGAGCAATCAGCCCCAGCATTTT.

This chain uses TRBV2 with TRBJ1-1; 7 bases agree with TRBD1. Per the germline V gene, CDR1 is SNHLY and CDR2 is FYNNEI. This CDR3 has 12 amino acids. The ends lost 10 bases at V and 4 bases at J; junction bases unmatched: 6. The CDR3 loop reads CAIGQAGTEAFF. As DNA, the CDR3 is TGTGCCATCGGACAGGCGGGCACTGAAGCTTTCTTT.

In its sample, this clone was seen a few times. CDR3 sequence (DNA): TGTGCCAGCACCCCGGGCCTAGCGAGGGAGACCCAGTACTTC. Translating it yields CASTPGLARETQYF. The chain carries TRBV6-1 and TRBJ2-5; a weak D match, TRBD2 (6 bases). Germline V gives CDR1 MNHNS, CDR2 SASEGT. The CDR3 covers 14 residues. The V and J ends lost 7 bases and 5 bases respectively, with 17 bases between them.

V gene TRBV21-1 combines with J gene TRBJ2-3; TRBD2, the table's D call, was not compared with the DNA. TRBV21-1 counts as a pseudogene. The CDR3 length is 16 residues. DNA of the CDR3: TGTGCCAGCCGCGAGAGCCCAACCTCTAGCACAGATACGCAGTATTTT. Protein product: CASRESPTSSTDTQYF.

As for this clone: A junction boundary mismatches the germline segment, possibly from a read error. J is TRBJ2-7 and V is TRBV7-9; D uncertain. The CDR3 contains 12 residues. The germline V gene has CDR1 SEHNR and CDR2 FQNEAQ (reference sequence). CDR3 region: CSSSSQRYEQYF. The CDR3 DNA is TGTTCCAGCAGCTCCCAGCGATACGAGCAGTACTTC.

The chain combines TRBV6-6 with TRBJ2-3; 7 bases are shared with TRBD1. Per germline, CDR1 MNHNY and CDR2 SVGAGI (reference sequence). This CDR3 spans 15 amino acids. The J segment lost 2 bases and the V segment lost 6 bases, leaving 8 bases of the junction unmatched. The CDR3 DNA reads TGTGCCAGCAGCACCAGGACAGGAGCCACAGATACGCAGTATTTT. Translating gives CASSTRTGATDTQYF.

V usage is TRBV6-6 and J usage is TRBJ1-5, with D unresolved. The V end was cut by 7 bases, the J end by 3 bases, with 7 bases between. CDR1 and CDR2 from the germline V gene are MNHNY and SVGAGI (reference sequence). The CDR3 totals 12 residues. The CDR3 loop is CASTDTNQPQHF. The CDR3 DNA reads TGTGCCAGCACTGACACCAATCAGCCCCAGCATTTT.

The CDR3 loop reads CAINHDRTGELFF. CDR3 DNA sequence: TGTGCCATCAATCACGACAGAACCGGGGAGCTGTTTTTT. The chain has TRBV10-3 and TRBJ2-2, with D perhaps TRBD1 (5 bases). The CDR3 has 13 residues. Per germline, CDR1 ENHRY and CDR2 SYGVKD. The ends were cut back, 7 bases at V and 5 bases at J, with 11 bases in the middle.

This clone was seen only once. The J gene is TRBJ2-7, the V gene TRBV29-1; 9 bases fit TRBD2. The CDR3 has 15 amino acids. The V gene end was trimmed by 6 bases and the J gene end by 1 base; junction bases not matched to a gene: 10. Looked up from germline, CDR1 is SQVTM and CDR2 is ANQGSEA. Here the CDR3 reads CSVEGLAGRSYEQYF. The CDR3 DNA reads TGCAGCGTGGAGGGCCTAGCGGGAAGGTCCTACGAGCAGTACTTC.

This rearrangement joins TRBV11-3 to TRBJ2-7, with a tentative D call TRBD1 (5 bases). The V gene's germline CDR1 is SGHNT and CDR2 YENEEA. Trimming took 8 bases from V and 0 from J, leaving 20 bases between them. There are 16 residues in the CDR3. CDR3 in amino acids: CASGQYRGDCSYEQYF. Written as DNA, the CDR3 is TGTGCCAGCGGCCAATATAGGGGTGACTGCTCCTACGAGCAGTACTTC.

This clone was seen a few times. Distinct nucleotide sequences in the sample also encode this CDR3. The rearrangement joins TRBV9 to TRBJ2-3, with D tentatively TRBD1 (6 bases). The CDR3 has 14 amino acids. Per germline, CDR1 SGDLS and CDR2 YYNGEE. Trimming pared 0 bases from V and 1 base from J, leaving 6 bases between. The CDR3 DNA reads TGTGCCAGCAGCGTAGGACAGGGCACAGATACGCAGTATTTT. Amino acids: CASSVGQGTDTQYF.

The CDR3 region is CASSQDRSSYEQYF. As DNA, the CDR3 is TGCGCCAGCAGCCAGGACAGAAGCTCCTACGAGCAGTACTTC. This rearrangement joins TRBV5-1 to TRBJ2-7; D possibly corresponds to TRBD1 (6 bases). Germline assignment: CDR1 SGHRS and CDR2 YFSETQ. V was shortened by 4 bases and J by 0 bases, with 11 bases between the two germline ends. The CDR3 is 14 amino acids.